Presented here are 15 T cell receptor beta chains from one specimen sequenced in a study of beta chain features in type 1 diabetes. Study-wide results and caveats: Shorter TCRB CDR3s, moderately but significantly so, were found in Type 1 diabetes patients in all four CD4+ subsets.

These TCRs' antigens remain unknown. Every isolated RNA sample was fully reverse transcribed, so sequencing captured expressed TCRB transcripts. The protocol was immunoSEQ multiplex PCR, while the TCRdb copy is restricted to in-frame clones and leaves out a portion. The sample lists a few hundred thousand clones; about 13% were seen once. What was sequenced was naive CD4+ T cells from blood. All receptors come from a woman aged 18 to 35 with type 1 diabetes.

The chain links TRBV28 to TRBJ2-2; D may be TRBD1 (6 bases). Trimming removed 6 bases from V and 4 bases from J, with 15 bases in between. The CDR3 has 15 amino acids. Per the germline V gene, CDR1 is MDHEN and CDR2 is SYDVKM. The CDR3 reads CASRGATGRTGELFF. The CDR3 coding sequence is TGTGCCAGCAGGGGAGCCACAGGGCGCACCGGGGAGCTGTTTTTT.

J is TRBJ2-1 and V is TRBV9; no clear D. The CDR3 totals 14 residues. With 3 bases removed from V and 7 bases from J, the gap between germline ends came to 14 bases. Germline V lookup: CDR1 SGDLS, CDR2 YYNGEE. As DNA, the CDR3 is TGTGCCAGCAGCGGCCAAAAACTAAGGAATGAGCAGTTCTTC. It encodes CASSGQKLRNEQFF.

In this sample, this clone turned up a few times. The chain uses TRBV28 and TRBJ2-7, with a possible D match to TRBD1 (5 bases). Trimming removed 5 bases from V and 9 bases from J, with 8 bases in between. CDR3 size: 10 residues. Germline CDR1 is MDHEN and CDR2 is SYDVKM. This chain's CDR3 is CASSVGLQYF. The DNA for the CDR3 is TGTGCCAGCAGTGTGGGGCTGCAGTACTTC.

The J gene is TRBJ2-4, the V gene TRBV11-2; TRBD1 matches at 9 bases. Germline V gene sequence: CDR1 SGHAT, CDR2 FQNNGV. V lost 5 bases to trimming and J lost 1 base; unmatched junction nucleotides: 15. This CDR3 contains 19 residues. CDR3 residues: CASSPRPGTGLEAKNIQYF. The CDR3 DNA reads TGTGCCAGCAGCCCTCGTCCCGGGACAGGGTTGGAGGCCAAAAACATTCAGTACTTC.

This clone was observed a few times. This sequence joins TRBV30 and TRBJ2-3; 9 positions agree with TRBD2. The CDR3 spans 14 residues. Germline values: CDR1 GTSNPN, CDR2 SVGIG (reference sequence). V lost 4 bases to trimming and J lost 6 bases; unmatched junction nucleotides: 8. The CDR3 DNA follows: TGTGCCTGGATCCCGGGACTAGCCTCCGATACGCAGTATTTT. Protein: CAWIPGLASDTQYF.

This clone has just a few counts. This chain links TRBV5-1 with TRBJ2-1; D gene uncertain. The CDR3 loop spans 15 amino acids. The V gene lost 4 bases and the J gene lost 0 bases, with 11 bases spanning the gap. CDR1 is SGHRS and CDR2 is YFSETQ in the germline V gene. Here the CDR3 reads CASSDGSSSYNEQFF. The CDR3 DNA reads TGCGCCAGCAGCGACGGGTCGAGCTCCTACAATGAGCAGTTCTTC.

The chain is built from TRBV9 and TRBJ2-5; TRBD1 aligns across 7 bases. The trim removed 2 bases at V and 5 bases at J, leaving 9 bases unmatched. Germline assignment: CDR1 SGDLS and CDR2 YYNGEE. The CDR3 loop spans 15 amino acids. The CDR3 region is CASSVLQGLGETQYF. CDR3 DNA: TGTGCCAGCAGCGTCCTACAGGGGCTCGGGGAGACCCAGTACTTC. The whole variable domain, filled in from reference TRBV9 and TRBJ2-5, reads DSGVTQTPKHLITATGQRVTLRCSPRSGDLSVYWYQQSLDQGLQFLIQYYNGEERAKGNILERFSAQQFPDLHSELNLSSLELGDSALYFCASSVLQGLGETQYFGPGTRLLVL.

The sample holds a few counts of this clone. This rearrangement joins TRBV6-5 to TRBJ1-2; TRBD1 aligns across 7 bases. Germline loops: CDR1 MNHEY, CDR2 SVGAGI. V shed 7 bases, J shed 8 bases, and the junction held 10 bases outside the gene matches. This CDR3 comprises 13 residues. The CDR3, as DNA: TGTGCCAGCACCGGACCAGGGGGAAAGGGCTACACCTTC. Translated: CASTGPGGKGYTF.

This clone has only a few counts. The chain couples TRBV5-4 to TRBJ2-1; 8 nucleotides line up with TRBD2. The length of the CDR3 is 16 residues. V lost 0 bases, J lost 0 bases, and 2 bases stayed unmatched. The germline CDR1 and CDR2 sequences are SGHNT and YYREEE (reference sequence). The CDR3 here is CASSLGTSRSYNEQFF. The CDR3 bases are TGTGCCAGCAGCTTGGGGACTAGCCGCTCCTACAATGAGCAGTTCTTC.

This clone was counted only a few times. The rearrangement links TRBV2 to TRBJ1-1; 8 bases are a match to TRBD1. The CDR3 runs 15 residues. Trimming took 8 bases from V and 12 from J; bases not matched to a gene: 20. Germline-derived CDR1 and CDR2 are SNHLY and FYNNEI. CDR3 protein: CASHRQGARGIRTFF. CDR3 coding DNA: TGTGCCAGCCATAGGCAGGGGGCTCGAGGAATTAGAACTTTCTTT.

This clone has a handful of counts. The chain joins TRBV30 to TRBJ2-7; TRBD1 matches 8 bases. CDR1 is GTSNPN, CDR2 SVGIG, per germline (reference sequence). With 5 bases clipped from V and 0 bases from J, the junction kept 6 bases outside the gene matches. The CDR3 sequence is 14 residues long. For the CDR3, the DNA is TGTGCCTGGGGAAGGACAGGGAGCTCCTACGAGCAGTACTTC. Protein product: CAWGRTGSSYEQYF.

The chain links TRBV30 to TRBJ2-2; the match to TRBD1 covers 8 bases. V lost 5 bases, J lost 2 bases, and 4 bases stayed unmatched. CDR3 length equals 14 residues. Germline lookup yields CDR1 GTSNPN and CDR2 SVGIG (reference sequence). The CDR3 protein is CAWVRGQNTGELFF. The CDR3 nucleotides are TGTGCCTGGGTCAGGGGGCAAAACACCGGGGAGCTGTTTTTT.

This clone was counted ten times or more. DNA for the CDR3: TGCAGCGTTGGACCGGGATCCGGCCCCCAAGAGACCCAGTACTTC. Protein sequence: CSVGPGSGPQETQYF. J is TRBJ2-5 and V is TRBV29-1; tentative D call: TRBD2 (5 bases). The CDR3 totals 15 residues. V lost 4 bases and J 1 base, leaving 16 bases between the germline ends. Per the germline V gene, CDR1 is SQVTM and CDR2 is ANQGSEA. Variable domain in full (rest from reference TRBV29-1 and TRBJ2-5): SAVISQKPSRDICQRGTSLTIQCQVDSQVTMMFWYRQQPGQSLTLIATANQGSEATYESGFVIDKFPISRPNLTFSTLTVSNMSPEDSSIYLCSVGPGSGPQETQYFGPGTRLLVL.

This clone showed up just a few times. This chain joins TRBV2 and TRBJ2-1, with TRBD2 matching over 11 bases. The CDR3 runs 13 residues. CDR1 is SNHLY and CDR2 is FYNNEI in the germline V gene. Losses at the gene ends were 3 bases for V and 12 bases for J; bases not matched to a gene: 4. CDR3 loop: CASSEVAGGGQFF. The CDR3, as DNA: TGTGCCAGCAGTGAGGTAGCGGGAGGGGGGCAGTTCTTC.

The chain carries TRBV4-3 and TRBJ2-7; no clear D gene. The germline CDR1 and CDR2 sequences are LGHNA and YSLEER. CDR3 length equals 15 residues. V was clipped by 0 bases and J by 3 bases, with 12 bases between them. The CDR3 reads CASSQDLRTNYEQYV. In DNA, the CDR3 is TGCGCCAGCAGCCAAGACTTGCGCACCAACTACGAGCAGTACGTC.